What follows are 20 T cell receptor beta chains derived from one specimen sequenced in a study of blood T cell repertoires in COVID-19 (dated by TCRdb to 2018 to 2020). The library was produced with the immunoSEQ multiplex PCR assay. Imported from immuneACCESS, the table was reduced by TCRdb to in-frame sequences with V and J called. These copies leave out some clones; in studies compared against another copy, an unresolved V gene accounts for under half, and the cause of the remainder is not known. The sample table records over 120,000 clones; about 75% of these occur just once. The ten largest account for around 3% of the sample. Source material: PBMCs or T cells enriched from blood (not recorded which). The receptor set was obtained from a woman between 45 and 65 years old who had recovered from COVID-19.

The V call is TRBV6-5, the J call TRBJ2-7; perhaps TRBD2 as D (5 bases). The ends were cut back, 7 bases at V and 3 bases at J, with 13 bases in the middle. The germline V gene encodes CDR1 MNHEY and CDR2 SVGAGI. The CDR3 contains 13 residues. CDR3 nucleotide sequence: TGTGCCAGCACCTGGGCCCGGGGCTACGAGCAGTACTTC. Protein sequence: CASTWARGYEQYF.

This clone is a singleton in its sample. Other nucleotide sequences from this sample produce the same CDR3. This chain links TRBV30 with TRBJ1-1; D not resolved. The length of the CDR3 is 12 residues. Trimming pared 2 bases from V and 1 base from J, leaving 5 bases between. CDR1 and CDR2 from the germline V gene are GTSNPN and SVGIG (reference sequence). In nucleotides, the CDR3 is TGTGCCTGGAGTTCAGGGAACACTGAAGCTTTCTTT. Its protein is CAWSSGNTEAFF.

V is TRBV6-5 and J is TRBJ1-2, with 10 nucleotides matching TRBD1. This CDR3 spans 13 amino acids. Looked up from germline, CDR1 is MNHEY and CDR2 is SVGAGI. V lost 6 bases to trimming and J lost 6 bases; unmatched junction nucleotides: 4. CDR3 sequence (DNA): TGTGCCAGCAGCAGGACAGGGGGTGATGGCTACACCTTC. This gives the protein CASSRTGGDGYTF.

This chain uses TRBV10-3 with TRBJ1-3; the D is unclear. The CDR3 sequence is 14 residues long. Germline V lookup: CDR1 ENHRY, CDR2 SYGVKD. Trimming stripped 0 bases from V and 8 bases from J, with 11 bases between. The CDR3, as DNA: TGTGCCATCAGTGAGTCGTCTCAGAGGGACACCATATATTTT. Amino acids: CAISESSQRDTIYF.

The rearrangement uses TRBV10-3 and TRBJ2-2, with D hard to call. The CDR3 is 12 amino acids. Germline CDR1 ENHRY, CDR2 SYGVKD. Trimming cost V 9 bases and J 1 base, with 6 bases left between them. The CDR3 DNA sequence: TGTGCCATTCAGGAGAACACCGGGGAGCTGTTTTTT. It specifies CAIQENTGELFF.

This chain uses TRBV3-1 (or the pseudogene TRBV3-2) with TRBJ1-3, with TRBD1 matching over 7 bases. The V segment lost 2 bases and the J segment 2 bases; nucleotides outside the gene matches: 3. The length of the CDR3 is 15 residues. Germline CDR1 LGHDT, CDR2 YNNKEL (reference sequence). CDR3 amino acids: CASSQTQGPGNTIYF. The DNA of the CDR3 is TGTGCCAGCAGCCAAACACAGGGGCCTGGAAACACCATATATTTT.

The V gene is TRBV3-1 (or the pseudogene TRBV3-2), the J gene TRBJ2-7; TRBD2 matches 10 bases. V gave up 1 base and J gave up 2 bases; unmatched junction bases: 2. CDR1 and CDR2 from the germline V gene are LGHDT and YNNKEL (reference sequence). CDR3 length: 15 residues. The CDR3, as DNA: TGTGCCAGCAGCCAAGGGACTAGCGGAGCCTACGAGCAGTACTTC. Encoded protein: CASSQGTSGAYEQYF.

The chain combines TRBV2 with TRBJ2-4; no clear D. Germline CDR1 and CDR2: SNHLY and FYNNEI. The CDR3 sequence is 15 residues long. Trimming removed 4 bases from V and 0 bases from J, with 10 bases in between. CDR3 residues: CASSGSRLAKNIQYF. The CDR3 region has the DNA TGTGCCAGCAGTGGGTCCAGACTAGCCAAAAACATTCAGTACTTC.

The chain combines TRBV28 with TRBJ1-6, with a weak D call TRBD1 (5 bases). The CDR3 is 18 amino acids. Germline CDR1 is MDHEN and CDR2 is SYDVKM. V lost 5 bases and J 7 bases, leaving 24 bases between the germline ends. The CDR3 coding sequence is TGTGCCAGCAGTGGCGACGGGGGGAATTGGGGACCGAATTCACCCCTCCACTTT. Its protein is CASSGDGGNWGPNSPLHF.

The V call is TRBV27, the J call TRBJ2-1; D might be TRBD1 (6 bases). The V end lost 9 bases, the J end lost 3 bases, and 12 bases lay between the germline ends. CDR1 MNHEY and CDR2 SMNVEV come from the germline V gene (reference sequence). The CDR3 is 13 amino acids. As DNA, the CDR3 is TGTGCCAGTTCGACAGGCTACTACAATGAGCAGTTCTTC. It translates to CASSTGYYNEQFF.

Here the CDR3 reads CASKMVQINYGYTF. CDR3 coding DNA: TGTGCCAGCAAAATGGTTCAGATTAACTATGGCTACACCTTC. V and J are TRBV6-5 and TRBJ1-2; D not certain. Germline CDR1 reads MNHEY; CDR2 reads SVGAGI. The germline V and J ends were trimmed by 7 bases and 1 base, with 13 bases remaining between them. This CDR3 is built from 14 residues.

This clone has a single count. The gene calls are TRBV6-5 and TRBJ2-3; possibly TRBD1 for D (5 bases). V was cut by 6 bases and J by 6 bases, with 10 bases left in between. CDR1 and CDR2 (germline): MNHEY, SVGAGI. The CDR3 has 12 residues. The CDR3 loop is CASSSAGDTQYF. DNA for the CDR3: TGTGCCAGCAGCTCGGCAGGGGATACGCAGTATTTT.

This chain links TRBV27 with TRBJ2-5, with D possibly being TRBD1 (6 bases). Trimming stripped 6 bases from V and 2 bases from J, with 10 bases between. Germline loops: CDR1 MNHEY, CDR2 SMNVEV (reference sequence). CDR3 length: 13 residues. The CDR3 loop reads CASRNRVQETQYF. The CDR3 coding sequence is TGTGCCAGCAGGAACAGGGTTCAAGAGACCCAGTACTTC.

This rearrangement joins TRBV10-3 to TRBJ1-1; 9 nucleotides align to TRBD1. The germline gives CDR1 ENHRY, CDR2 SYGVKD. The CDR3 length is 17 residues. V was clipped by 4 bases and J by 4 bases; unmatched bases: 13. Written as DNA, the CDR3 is TGTGCCATCAGTGGGGCAAGACAGGGGGGGATATCCACTGAAGCTTTCTTT. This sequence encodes CAISGARQGGISTEAFF.

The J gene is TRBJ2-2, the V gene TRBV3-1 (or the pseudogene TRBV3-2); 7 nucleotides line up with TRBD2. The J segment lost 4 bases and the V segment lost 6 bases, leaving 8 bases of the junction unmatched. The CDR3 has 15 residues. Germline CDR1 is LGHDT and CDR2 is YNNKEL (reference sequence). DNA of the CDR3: TGTGCCAGCAGTTCTAGCGGACGGACCACCGGGGAGCTGTTTTTT. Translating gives CASSSSGRTTGELFF.

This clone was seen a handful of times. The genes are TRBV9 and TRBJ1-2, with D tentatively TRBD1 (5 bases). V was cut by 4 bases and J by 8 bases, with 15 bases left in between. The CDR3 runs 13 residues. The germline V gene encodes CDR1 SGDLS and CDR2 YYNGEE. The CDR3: CASSFWDSAGYTF. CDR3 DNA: TGTGCCAGCAGCTTTTGGGACTCTGCGGGCTACACCTTC. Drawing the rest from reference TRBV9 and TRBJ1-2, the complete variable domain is DSGVTQTPKHLITATGQRVTLRCSPRSGDLSVYWYQQSLDQGLQFLIQYYNGEERAKGNILERFSAQQFPDLHSELNLSSLELGDSALYFCASSFWDSAGYTFGSGTRLTVV.

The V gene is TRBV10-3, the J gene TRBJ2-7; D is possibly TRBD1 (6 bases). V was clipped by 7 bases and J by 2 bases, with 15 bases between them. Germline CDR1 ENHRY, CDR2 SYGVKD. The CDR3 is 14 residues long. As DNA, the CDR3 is TGTGCCATCACCCCCGGGACAAGTCCCTACGAGCAGTACTTC. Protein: CAITPGTSPYEQYF.

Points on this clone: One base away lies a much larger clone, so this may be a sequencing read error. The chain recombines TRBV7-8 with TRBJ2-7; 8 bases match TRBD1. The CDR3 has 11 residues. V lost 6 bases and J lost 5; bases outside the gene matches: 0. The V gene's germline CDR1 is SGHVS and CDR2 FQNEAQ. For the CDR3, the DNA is TGTGCCAGCAGGGACAGGGACGAGCAGTACTTC. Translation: CASRDRDEQYF.

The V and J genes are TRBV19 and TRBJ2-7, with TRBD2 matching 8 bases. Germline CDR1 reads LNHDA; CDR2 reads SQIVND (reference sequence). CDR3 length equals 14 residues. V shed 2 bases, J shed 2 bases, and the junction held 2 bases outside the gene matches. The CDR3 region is CASSISGGTYEQYF. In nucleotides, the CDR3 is TGTGCCAGTAGTATAAGCGGGGGCACCTACGAGCAGTACTTC.

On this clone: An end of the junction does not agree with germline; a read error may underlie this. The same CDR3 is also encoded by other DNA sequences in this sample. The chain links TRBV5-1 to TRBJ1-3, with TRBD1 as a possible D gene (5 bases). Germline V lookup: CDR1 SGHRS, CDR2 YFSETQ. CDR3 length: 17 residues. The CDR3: CASSLAQSLGPGNTIYF. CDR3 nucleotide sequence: TGCGCCAGTAGCTTGGCTCAATCTCTGGGGCCTGGAAACACCATATATTTT.